This TCR beta chain is drawn from a study of control samples from healthy donors and cancer patients. The CDR3 contains 14 residues. Between the trimmed V and J ends, which lost 2 bases and 4 bases, there was a span of 11 bases. Germline loops: CDR1 SNHLY, CDR2 FYNNEI. Sequenced by immunoSEQ multiplex PCR; TCRdb stores in-frame clones only, minus some. The sample shows 100,000 to 150,000 clones, around nine tenths of them seen only once. The V and J genes are TRBV2 and TRBJ1-1, with D tentatively TRBD1 (5 bases). Source material: blood. The clonotype was recovered from a man younger than 45 in good health. CDR3 nucleotide sequence: TGTGCCAGCAGTGAAATTTCAGGGTCCACTGAAGCTTTCTTT. Encoded protein: CASSEISGSTEAFF.